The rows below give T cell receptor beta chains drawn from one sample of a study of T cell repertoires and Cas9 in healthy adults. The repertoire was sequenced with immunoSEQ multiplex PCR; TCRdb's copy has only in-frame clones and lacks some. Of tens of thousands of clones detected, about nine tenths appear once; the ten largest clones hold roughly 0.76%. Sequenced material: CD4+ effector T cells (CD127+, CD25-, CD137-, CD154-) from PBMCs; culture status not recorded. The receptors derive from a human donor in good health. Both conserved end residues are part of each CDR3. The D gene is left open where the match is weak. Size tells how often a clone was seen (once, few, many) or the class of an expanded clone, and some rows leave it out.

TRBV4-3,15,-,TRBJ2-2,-,TGCGCCAGCAGCCAAGGTCTGCGCCCCACCGGGGAGCTGTTTTTT,CASSQGLRPTGELFF
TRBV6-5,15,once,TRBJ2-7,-,TGTGCCAGCAGTCACAAGTCCGCCCAAGCCTACGAGCAGTACTTC,CASSHKSAQAYEQYF
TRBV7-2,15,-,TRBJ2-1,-,TGTGCCAGCAGCCGGGGCACAGTCTCCTACAATGAGCAGTTCTTC,CASSRGTVSYNEQFF
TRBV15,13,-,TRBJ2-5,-,TGTGCCACCAGCAGTGACAGCCAAGAGACCCAGTACTTC,CATSSDSQETQYF
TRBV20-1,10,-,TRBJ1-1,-,TGCAGTGCGATACAGTTCCAAGCTTTCTTT,CSAIQFQAFF
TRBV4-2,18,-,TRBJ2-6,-,TGTGCCAGCAGCCAAGAGGCGGGTCTCTACTCTGGGGCCAACGTCCTGACTTTC,CASSQEAGLYSGANVLTF
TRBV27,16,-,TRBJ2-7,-,TGTGCCAGCAGTTTCCGGGGGTCAAGTGGCTCCTACGAGCAGTACTTC,CASSFRGSSGSYEQYF
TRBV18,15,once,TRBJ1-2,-,TGTGCCAGCACGCCGGTCCCAGAGGGACGCTATGGCTACACCTTC,CASTPVPEGRYGYTF
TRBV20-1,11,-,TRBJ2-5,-,TGCAGTGTAACCCATGTTGAGACCCAGTACTTC,CSVTHVETQYF
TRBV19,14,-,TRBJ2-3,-,TGTGCCAGTAGTATCCCCGGGGTCACAGATACGCAGTATTTT,CASSIPGVTDTQYF
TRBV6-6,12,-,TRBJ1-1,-,TGTGCCAGCAGGTCGGGGCTTTCTGAAGCTTTCTTT,CASRSGLSEAFF
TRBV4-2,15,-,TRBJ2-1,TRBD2,TGTGCCAGCAGGGGGCGACTAGCGGGCTACAATGAGCAGTTCTTC,CASRGRLAGYNEQFF
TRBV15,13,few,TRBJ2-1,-,TGTGCCACCAGCGTACAGGGTTACAATGAGCAGTTCTTC,CATSVQGYNEQFF
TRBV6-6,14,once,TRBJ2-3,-,TGTGCCAGCAGGTTTCGGGGGTCCACAGATACGCAGTATTTT,CASRFRGSTDTQYF
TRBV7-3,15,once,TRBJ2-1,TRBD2,TGTGCCAGCAGCTTCGGGACTAGCGGGGGGAATGAGCAGTTCTTC,CASSFGTSGGNEQFF
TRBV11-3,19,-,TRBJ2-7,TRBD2,TGTGCCAGCAGCCGACCGGCCGGGGGGGGCCTCGGGACACACTACGAGCAGTACTTC,CASSRPAGGGLGTHYEQYF
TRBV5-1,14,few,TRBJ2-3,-,TGCGCCAGCAGCGATCCATCGGGCACAGATACGCAGTATTTT,CASSDPSGTDTQYF
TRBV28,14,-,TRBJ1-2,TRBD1,TGTGCCAGCAGAGGACAGGGCCGTAACTATGGCTACACCTTC,CASRGQGRNYGYTF
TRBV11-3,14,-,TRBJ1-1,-,TGTGCCAGCAGCTTTGGGGGCCCAAACACTGAAGCTTTCTTT,CASSFGGPNTEAFF
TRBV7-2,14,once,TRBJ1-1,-,TGTGCCAGCAGCTTAGGGGGAAGGGGATCTGAAGCTTTCTTT,CASSLGGRGSEAFF
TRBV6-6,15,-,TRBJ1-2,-,TGTGCCAGCAGTTATTACACAGGGAACTCATATGGCTACACCTTC,CASSYYTGNSYGYTF
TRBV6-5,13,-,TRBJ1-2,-,TGTGCCAGCAGTAATACGGGGGTCTTTGGCTACACCTTC,CASSNTGVFGYTF
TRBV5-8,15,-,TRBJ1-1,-,TGTGCCAGCAGCCCTTGGAAGGGTTCGGTCACTGAAGCTTTCTTT,CASSPWKGSVTEAFF
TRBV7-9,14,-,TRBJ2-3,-,TGTGCCAGCAGCTTCGGTATTGGTGGGGATACGCAGTATTTT,CASSFGIGGDTQYF
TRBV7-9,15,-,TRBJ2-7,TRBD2,TGTGCCAGCAGCTCCGGGACTAGCGGGTTCTACGAGCAGTACTTC,CASSSGTSGFYEQYF
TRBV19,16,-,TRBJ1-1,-,TGTGCCAGTAGTATAGGGGGCGCGTCTGTGAACACTGAAGCTTTCTTT,CASSIGGASVNTEAFF
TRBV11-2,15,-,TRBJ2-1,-,TGTGCCAGTACACGGACTTCAAGCTCCTACAATGAGCAGTTCTTC,CASTRTSSSYNEQFF
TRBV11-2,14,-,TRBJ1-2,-,TGTGCCAGCAGCTTAGATCAGGGAGTCTATGGCTACACCTTC,CASSLDQGVYGYTF
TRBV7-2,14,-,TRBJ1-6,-,TGTGCCAGCAGCTTAGCTGGCAGTAATTCACCCCTCCACTTT,CASSLAGSNSPLHF
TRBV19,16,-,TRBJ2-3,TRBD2,TGTGCCAGTAGTACTAGCGGGGGGACTAGCACAGATACGCAGTATTTT,CASSTSGGTSTDTQYF
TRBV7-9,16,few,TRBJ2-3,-,TGTGCCAGCAGCTTCGCGGGGCACCGAAGCACAGATACGCAGTATTTT,CASSFAGHRSTDTQYF
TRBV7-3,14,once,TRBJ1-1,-,TGTGCCAGCAGCTTACACCCGCTGAACACTGAAGCTTTCTTT,CASSLHPLNTEAFF
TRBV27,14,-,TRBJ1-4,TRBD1,TGTGCCAGCGGATTTCGGGACAGGGGTGAAAAACTGTTTTTT,CASGFRDRGEKLFF
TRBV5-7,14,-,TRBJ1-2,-,TGTGCCAGCAGCTCGGACCGAGGAGACTATGGCTACACCTTC,CASSSDRGDYGYTF
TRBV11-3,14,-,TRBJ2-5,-,TGTGCCAGCAGCGGCGGGGCTTCCCAAGAGACCCAGTACTTC,CASSGGASQETQYF
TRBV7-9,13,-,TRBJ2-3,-,TGTGCCAGCAGCTTATTTCTTTGGGATACGCAGTATTTT,CASSLFLWDTQYF
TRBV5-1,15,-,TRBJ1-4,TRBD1,TGCGCCAGCAGCTGGGGACAGGGCTCTAATGAAAAACTGTTTTTT,CASSWGQGSNEKLFF
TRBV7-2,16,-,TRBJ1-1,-,TGTGCCAGCAGCTTAGGTCAGGGGCGATTGAGGACTGAAGCTTTCTTT,CASSLGQGRLRTEAFF